The 26 T cell receptor beta chains below were found in one sample sequenced in a study of blood T cells in healthy people across ages. A second PCR of roughly 7 to 11 cycles used a sample-barcoded 5' primer and a J-beta primer mix. TCRdb itself ran the 5' RACE reads through MiXCR, one entry per CDR3 protein. The table shows 730,000 or so distinct CDR3 sequences, with 40% to 50% occurring only once. The sequenced sample was blood. Source of these receptors: an older man in good health.

This clonotype was observed a few times. The CDR3 region is CASSLGRGSTQYF. The CDR3 bases are TGTGCCAGCAGCTTGGGTCGGGGGTCCACTCAGTACTTC. The V gene is TRBV5-6, the J gene TRBJ2-7; D is possibly TRBD2 (6 bases). Trimming pared 0 bases from V and 10 bases from J, leaving 14 bases between. CDR3 length: 13 amino acids. Germline CDR1 SGHDT, CDR2 YYEEEE.

The chain carries TRBV7-9 and TRBJ2-3, with D unresolved. The V end was cut by 5 bases, the J end by 3 bases, with 21 bases between. Looked up from germline, CDR1 is SEHNR and CDR2 is FQNEAQ (reference sequence). The CDR3 contains 17 residues. CDR3 bases: TGTGCCAGCAGCCCCCTTATATGGACCCTCGGGACAGATACGCAGTATTTT. It is translated as CASSPLIWTLGTDTQYF.

There are a few counts of this clonotype. The DNA for the CDR3 is TGCGCCAGCAGCCAATACCCAGCGGGAGGGCCAGATACGCAGTATTTT. It is translated as CASSQYPAGGPDTQYF. The chain couples TRBV4-3 to TRBJ2-3, with 10 nucleotides matching TRBD2. After removal of 2 bases from V and 4 bases from J, the junction contained 6 bases not matched to a gene. The CDR3 runs 16 residues. CDR1 and CDR2 (germline): LGHNA, YSLEER.

The chain employs TRBV5-1 and TRBJ2-5; D not certain. The CDR3 covers 15 residues. Germline CDR1 reads SGHRS; CDR2 reads YFSETQ. The germline V and J ends were trimmed by 3 bases and 2 bases, with 14 bases remaining between them. CDR3 DNA: TGCGCCAGCAGCTCGCCCAACGTTCCTCAAGAGACCCAGTACTTC. Its protein is CASSSPNVPQETQYF.

CDR3 protein: CASNEQGTEAFF. CDR3 sequence (DNA): TGTGCCAGCAACGAACAGGGCACTGAAGCTTTCTTT. The V and J genes are TRBV11-2 and TRBJ1-1, with D possibly being TRBD1 (6 bases). The CDR3 contains 12 residues. Germline assignment: CDR1 SGHAT and CDR2 FQNNGV. V lost 7 bases and J 4 bases, leaving 10 bases between the germline ends. The full variable domain, with the rest looked up from reference TRBV11-2 and TRBJ1-1, is EAGVAQSPRYKIIEKRQSVAFWCNPISGHATLYWYQQILGQGPKLLIQFQNNGVVDDSQLPKDRFSAERLKGVDSTLKIQPAKLEDSAVYLCASNEQGTEAFFGQGTRLTVV.

As DNA, the CDR3 is TGTGCCAGCAGGGGGCGGGGCAGGCCGCAAGAGACCCAGTACTTC. It encodes CASRGRGRPQETQYF. The J gene is TRBJ2-5, the V gene TRBV28; weak D call: TRBD2 (6 bases). Germline CDR1 reads MDHEN; CDR2 reads SYDVKM. The CDR3 covers 15 residues. The V end was cut by 6 bases, the J end by 2 bases, with 16 bases between.

The genes are TRBV18 and TRBJ2-5; 7 nucleotides line up with TRBD1. This CDR3 is 14 amino acids long. CDR1 and CDR2 (germline): KGHSH, LQKENI. V dropped 1 base and J dropped 5; count of bases not matched to a gene: 4. The CDR3 region has the DNA TGTGCCAGCTCACCACAGACAGGGTTGGAGACCCAGTACTTC. Translating gives CASSPQTGLETQYF.

The rearrangement joins TRBV7-2 to TRBJ2-7; possibly TRBD1 for D (5 bases). In germline, CDR1 is SGHTA, CDR2 FQGNSA. With 1 base removed from V and 2 bases from J, the gap between germline ends came to 9 bases. The CDR3 runs 14 residues. The CDR3 protein is CASSLEQEAYEQYF. CDR3 in DNA: TGTGCCAGCAGCTTAGAACAGGAAGCCTACGAGCAGTACTTC.

The chain recombines TRBV6-2 or TRBV6-3 with TRBJ1-6; possible D gene TRBD1, 6 bases. Germline V gene lookup returns CDR1 MNHEY and CDR2 SVGEGT. The CDR3 runs 13 residues. Trimming shortened V by 8 bases and J by 5 bases, and 10 bases separated the two germline ends. The DNA for the CDR3 is TGTGCCAGCGTTACAGGGAATAATTCACCCCTCCACTTT. This translates into CASVTGNNSPLHF.

V is TRBV20-1 and J is TRBJ2-2, with TRBD2 matching over 9 bases. This CDR3 comprises 16 residues. The ends lost 2 bases at V and 2 bases at J; junction bases unmatched: 6. Germline CDR1 and CDR2: DFQATT and SNEGSKA (reference sequence). DNA for the CDR3: TGCAGTGCTAGAATGCGACTAGCGGAAAACACCGGGGAGCTGTTTTTT. It encodes CSARMRLAENTGELFF.

The CDR3 DNA sequence: TGTGCCAGCAGATTGGGGACTAGCAAAGAGACCCAGTACTTC. It translates to CASRLGTSKETQYF. This chain joins TRBV3-1 and TRBJ2-5, with 9 bases lining up with TRBD2. The CDR3 runs to 14 residues. CDR1 is LGHDT and CDR2 is YNNKEL in the germline V gene (reference sequence). V lost 6 bases to trimming and J lost 3 bases; unmatched junction nucleotides: 5.

The rearrangement joins TRBV7-8 to TRBJ2-5; no reliable D call. This CDR3 spans 15 amino acids. The V end was cut by 0 bases, the J end by 5 bases, with 13 bases between. The V gene's germline CDR1 is SGHVS and CDR2 FQNEAQ. The CDR3 coding sequence is TGTGCCAGCAGCTTAGCAAGTCTTATGGACGAGACCCAGTACTTC. Its protein is CASSLASLMDETQYF.

This clonotype was seen a few times. This chain connects TRBV6-6 to TRBJ2-1; D is uncertain. The CDR3 extends over 16 amino acids. Trimming took 0 bases from V and 0 from J, leaving 9 bases between them. In germline, CDR1 is MNHNY, CDR2 SVGAGI (reference sequence). CDR3 region: CASSYSSAASYNEQFF. The CDR3 nucleotides read TGTGCCAGCAGTTACTCAAGCGCAGCCTCCTACAATGAGCAGTTCTTC.

The DNA of the CDR3 is TGTGCCAGCAGCTCTTTAACCGGCAGTTCTTACTACGAGCAGTACTTC. Its protein is CASSSLTGSSYYEQYF. The rearrangement uses TRBV7-9 and TRBJ2-7; D gene uncertain. The CDR3 contains 16 residues. Germline V CDR1 and CDR2: SEHNR, FQNEAQ (reference sequence). V was pared by 4 bases and J by 3 bases, with 19 bases between.

Only one count was recorded for this clonotype. J is TRBJ2-7 and V is TRBV27, with D possibly being TRBD1 (6 bases). Germline CDR1 reads MNHEY; CDR2 reads SMNVEV (reference sequence). There are 16 residues in the CDR3. Trimming removed 6 bases at V and 4 bases at J, with 22 bases between. CDR3 DNA: TGTGCCAGCAGCCCCAAGGGGGTATGGGCGATATACGAGCAGTACTTC. Amino acids: CASSPKGVWAIYEQYF.

This clonotype was seen only a few times. The chain joins TRBV4-3 to TRBJ1-2; D is unclear. The V gene's germline CDR1 is LGHNA and CDR2 YSLEER. The CDR3 length is 14 residues. Trimming pared 1 base from V and 8 bases from J, leaving 14 bases between. CDR3 bases: TGCGCCAGCAGCCAAGTAGTTGAATTGGGAGGCTACACCTTC. This sequence encodes CASSQVVELGGYTF.

Ten or more counts support this clonotype. The CDR3 region is CASSYTSTGTRGYEQYF. The CDR3 nucleotides read TGTGCCAGCAGTTACACCTCCACCGGGACTAGGGGCTACGAGCAGTACTTC. The chain combines TRBV6-2 or TRBV6-3 with TRBJ2-7; TRBD2 aligns across 8 bases. Per the germline V gene, CDR1 is MNHEY and CDR2 is SVGEGT. CDR3 length: 17 amino acids. The junction had 12 bases not matched to a gene; V was cut back by 2 bases and J by 3 bases.

The table lists this clonotype with a few counts. This chain's CDR3 is CASSSGTVYGYTF. As DNA, the CDR3 is TGTGCCAGCAGTTCCGGGACAGTCTATGGCTACACCTTC. The J gene is TRBJ1-2, the V gene TRBV27; 7 bases align to TRBD1. The trim removed 4 bases at V and 4 bases at J, leaving 3 bases unmatched. In germline, CDR1 is MNHEY, CDR2 SMNVEV (reference sequence). This CDR3 is built from 13 residues.

As regards this clonotype: A junction boundary mismatches the germline segment, possibly from a read error. The rearrangement uses TRBV5-1 and TRBJ2-3; D might be TRBD1 or TRBD2, each matching 5 bases. Germline-derived CDR1 and CDR2 are SGHRS and YFSETQ. The CDR3 has 16 amino acids. CDR3 sequence: CASSPSRETVWDTRYF. The CDR3 DNA reads TGCGCCAGCAGCCCCTCCAGGGAGACGGTCTGGGATACGCGGTATTTT.

This clonotype was counted between two and nine times. The chain combines TRBV7-9 with TRBJ1-6, with 8 positions matching TRBD1. This CDR3 is built from 15 residues. The V gene end was trimmed by 4 bases and the J gene end by 6 bases; junction bases not matched to a gene: 5. Germline assignment: CDR1 SEHNR and CDR2 FQNEAQ (reference sequence). This CDR3 is CASSSWTGLNSPLHF. The CDR3, as DNA: TGTGCCAGCAGCTCATGGACAGGGCTTAATTCACCCCTCCACTTT.

The CDR3 DNA sequence: TGCAGTGCTACAAGGACCGAAGACTACGAGCAGTACTTC. Amino acid sequence: CSATRTEDYEQYF. The V call is TRBV20-1, the J call TRBJ2-7; the D is unclear. Per germline, CDR1 DFQATT and CDR2 SNEGSKA (reference sequence). V dropped 4 bases and J dropped 3 bases, with 13 bases sitting between them. This CDR3 has 13 amino acids.

The V gene is TRBV7-2, the J gene TRBJ2-2; D not resolved. Germline lookup yields CDR1 SGHTA and CDR2 FQGNSA. This CDR3 spans 14 amino acids. Trimming shortened V by 0 bases and J by 5 bases, and 7 bases separated the two germline ends. The CDR3: CASSLAKATGELFF. The CDR3 DNA follows: TGTGCCAGCAGCTTAGCGAAGGCAACCGGGGAGCTGTTTTTT.

This clonotype has a handful of counts. This chain connects TRBV4-2 to TRBJ2-3, with D unresolved. CDR1 LGHNA and CDR2 YNFKEQ come from the germline V gene. The CDR3 loop spans 13 amino acids. Trimming took 0 bases from V and 4 from J, leaving 5 bases between them. This chain's CDR3 is CASSQEFADTQYF. The DNA of the CDR3 is TGTGCCAGCAGCCAAGAGTTCGCAGATACGCAGTATTTT.

The table lists this clonotype with a few counts. The chain recombines TRBV28 with TRBJ1-4, with unresolved D. V dropped 4 bases and J dropped 0 bases, with 6 bases sitting between them. The germline V gene encodes CDR1 MDHEN and CDR2 SYDVKM. CDR3 length: 14 residues. The CDR3 nucleotides read TGTGCCAGCAGTTCCCCTCCAACTAATGAAAAACTGTTTTTT. It yields the protein CASSSPPTNEKLFF.

V and J are TRBV20-1 and TRBJ2-3; TRBD1 aligns across 7 bases. The CDR3 has 16 residues. With V trimmed by 3 bases and J by 1 base, 10 bases remained unmatched. CDR1 and CDR2 (germline): DFQATT, SNEGSKA (reference sequence). CDR3 residues: CSARTGRSAGTDTQYF. For the CDR3, the DNA is TGCAGTGCTAGGACAGGGAGATCAGCGGGCACAGATACGCAGTATTTT.

This chain connects TRBV25-1 to TRBJ1-6; 7 bases are shared with TRBD1. Germline assignment: CDR1 MGHDK and CDR2 SYGVNS. There are 14 residues in the CDR3. V shed 8 bases, J shed 6 bases, and the junction held 7 bases outside the gene matches. CDR3 sequence: CASRLAGGNSPLHF. CDR3 DNA: TGTGCCAGCCGCCTTGCAGGGGGTAATTCACCCCTCCACTTT.